This T cell receptor beta chain was sequenced for a study of OX40 agonist ivuxolimab in advanced cancers. The overall study: Patients receiving dose escalation had hepatocellular carcinoma, melanoma, renal cell or head and neck cancer. Three patients, one with hepatocellular carcinoma and two with cutaneous melanoma, responded partially.

Data came from immunoSEQ multiplex PCR; TCRdb stores just in-frame clones and leaves some out. The table lists just over 90,000 clones, about 92% of them singletons. Autoimmune disease history or systemic immunosuppression disqualified patients. Of note for this clone: The antigen remains undetermined.

With V trimmed by 2 bases and J by 8 bases, 7 bases remained unmatched. This CDR3 comprises 15 residues. CDR1 is MNHEY, CDR2 SVGAGI, per germline. General study points: CD4+ and CD8+ blood T cells expanded clonally by week 6 at 0.1 to 3.0 mg/kg.

This rearrangement joins TRBV6-5 to TRBJ2-1; 9 bases are shared with TRBD2. The receptor comes from an adult with an advanced solid tumor such as melanoma, head and neck, liver or kidney cancer. The sequencing here drew on CD4+ or CD8+ T cells sorted from blood, taken in a trial of the OX40 agonist ivuxolimab. The CDR3 loop is CASSYGIAGVDEQFF. The DNA of the CDR3 is TGTGCCAGCAGTTACGGGATAGCGGGAGTGGATGAGCAGTTCTTC.